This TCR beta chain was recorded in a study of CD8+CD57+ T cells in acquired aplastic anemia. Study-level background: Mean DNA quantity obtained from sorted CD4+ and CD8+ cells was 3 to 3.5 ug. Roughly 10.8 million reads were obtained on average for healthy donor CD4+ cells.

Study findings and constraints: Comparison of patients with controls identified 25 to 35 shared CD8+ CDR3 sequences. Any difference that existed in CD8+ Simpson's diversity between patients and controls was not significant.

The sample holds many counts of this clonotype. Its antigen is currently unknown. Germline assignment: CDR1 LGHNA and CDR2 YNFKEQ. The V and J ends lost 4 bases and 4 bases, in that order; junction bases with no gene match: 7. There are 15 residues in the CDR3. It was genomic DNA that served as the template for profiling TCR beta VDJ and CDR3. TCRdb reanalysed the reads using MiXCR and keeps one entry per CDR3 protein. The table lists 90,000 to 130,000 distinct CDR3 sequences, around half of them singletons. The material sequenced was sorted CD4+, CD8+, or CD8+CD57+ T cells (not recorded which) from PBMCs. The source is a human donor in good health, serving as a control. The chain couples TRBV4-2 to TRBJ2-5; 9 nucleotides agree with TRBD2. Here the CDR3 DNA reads TGTGCCAGCAGCCCACGACTAGCGGAGGTAGAGACCCAGTACTTC. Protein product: CASSPRLAEVETQYF.